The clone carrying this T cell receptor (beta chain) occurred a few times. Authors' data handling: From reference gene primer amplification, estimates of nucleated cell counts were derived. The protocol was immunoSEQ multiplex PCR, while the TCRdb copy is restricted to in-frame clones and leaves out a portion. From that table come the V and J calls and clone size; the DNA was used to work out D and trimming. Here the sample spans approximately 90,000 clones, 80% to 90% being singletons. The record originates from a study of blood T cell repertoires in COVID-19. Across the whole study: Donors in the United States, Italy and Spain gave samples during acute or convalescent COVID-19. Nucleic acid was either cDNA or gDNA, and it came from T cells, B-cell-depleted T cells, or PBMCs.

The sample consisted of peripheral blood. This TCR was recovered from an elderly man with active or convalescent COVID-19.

The CDR3 nucleotides read TGTGCCATCAGCCCGGGACAGGGGGCTGGCTACACCTTC. This translates into CAISPGQGAGYTF. This sequence joins TRBV10-3 and TRBJ1-2; TRBD1 aligns across 12 bases. Unmatched junction bases numbered 3, after V lost 6 bases and J lost 7 bases. CDR1 and CDR2 from the germline V gene are ENHRY and SYGVKD. CDR3 length equals 13 residues.